What follows are 11 T cell receptor beta chains derived from one specimen sequenced in a study of T cell responses to AZD1222 COVID-19 vaccine. Method: immunoSEQ multiplex PCR; TCRdb's copy keeps in-frame clones and lacks some. The table records about 110,000 clones, about 82% of them present only once. Source: peripheral blood, taken on day 0 of AZD1222 vaccination. The receptor set was obtained from an adult in good health.

V gene TRBV3-1 (or the pseudogene TRBV3-2) combines with J gene TRBJ2-2; 9 bases line up with TRBD2. The germline CDR1 and CDR2 sequences are LGHDT and YNNKEL (reference sequence). The length of the CDR3 is 17 residues. J gave up 4 bases and V 1 base, and 7 bases lay outside the gene matches. The CDR3 spells CASSQGSSGVSTGELFF. The CDR3 DNA reads TGTGCCAGCAGCCAAGGATCTAGCGGGGTGAGCACCGGGGAGCTGTTTTTT.

CDR3 region: CASSSSGGTEAFF. The CDR3 DNA is TGTGCCAGCAGCTCCTCAGGGGGCACTGAAGCTTTCTTT. The chain recombines TRBV7-9 with TRBJ1-1, with 7 bases that match TRBD1. V gave up 4 bases and J gave up 4 bases; unmatched junction bases: 3. The CDR3 has 13 amino acids. CDR1 and CDR2 (germline): SEHNR, FQNEAQ (reference sequence).

This rearrangement joins TRBV21-1 to TRBJ2-5. TRBV21-1 is a recognized pseudogene. CDR3 length: 18 amino acids. The CDR3 coding sequence is TGTGCCAGCAGCAAAGGGTTGTGGGCAGGACCGTACCAAGAGACCCAGTACTTC. Translating it yields CASSKGLWAGPYQETQYF.

This clone was detected once. This sequence joins TRBV5-1 and TRBJ1-4; 9 positions match TRBD1. Trimming took 4 bases from V and 5 from J; bases not matched to a gene: 3. The germline V gene encodes CDR1 SGHRS and CDR2 YFSETQ. CDR3 length equals 14 residues. CDR3 in amino acids: CASSRGQGNEKLFF. CDR3 bases: TGCGCCAGCAGCCGGGGACAGGGAAATGAAAAACTGTTTTTT.

V is TRBV2 and J is TRBJ2-7, with 11 nucleotides matching TRBD2. Trimming at V came to 5 bases and at J to 4 bases, leaving 7 bases not matched to a gene. The CDR3 loop spans 15 amino acids. In germline, CDR1 is SNHLY, CDR2 FYNNEI. Written as DNA, the CDR3 is TGTGCCAGCAGTCGTCTAGCGGGGGGCCTATACGAGCAGTACTTC. It is translated as CASSRLAGGLYEQYF. Supplemented by reference TRBV2 and TRBJ2-7, the full variable domain reads EPEVTQTPSHQVTQMGQEVILRCVPISNHLYFYWYRQILGQKVEFLVSFYNNEISEKSEIFDDQFSVERPDGSNFTLKIRSTKLEDSAMYFCASSRLAGGLYEQYFGPGTRLTVT.

V and J are TRBV5-6 and TRBJ2-7; D could derive from TRBD1 or TRBD2 (5 bases each). CDR3 length: 17 amino acids. V was clipped by 3 bases and J by 3 bases, with 22 bases between them. Germline V CDR1 and CDR2: SGHDT, YYEEEE. CDR3 nucleotides: TGTGCCAGCAGCTCCGTTAGATACGAGGGGTTTGGCTACGAGCAGTACTTC. Protein sequence: CASSSVRYEGFGYEQYF.

This sequence joins TRBV28 and TRBJ2-6; D is possibly TRBD1 (5 bases). This CDR3 is built from 14 residues. V was shortened by 6 bases and J by 4 bases, with 10 bases between the two germline ends. Germline V gene lookup returns CDR1 MDHEN and CDR2 SYDVKM. The CDR3 region has the DNA TGTGCCAGCAGCACAGGTGGGGGGGCCAACGTCCTGACTTTC. It yields the protein CASSTGGGANVLTF.

The chain joins TRBV18 to TRBJ2-5, with a tentative D call TRBD2 (6 bases). The germline CDR1 and CDR2 sequences are KGHSH and LQKENI. V shed 3 bases and J shed 0 bases, with 14 bases lying between them. CDR3 length: 16 residues. CDR3 residues: CASSPQQRGNQETQYF. CDR3 in DNA: TGTGCCAGCTCACCGCAACAACGGGGGAACCAAGAGACCCAGTACTTC.

Worth noting for this clone: One end of the junction does not line up with germline, which may come from a read error. The chain recombines TRBV13 with TRBJ2-7, with unresolved D. This CDR3 comprises 12 residues. Germline loops: CDR1 PRHDT, CDR2 FYEKMQ (reference sequence). The CDR3 is CTSSLESYEQYF. CDR3 coding DNA: TGTACCAGCAGCTTAGAGTCGTACGAGCAGTACTTC.

The chain employs TRBV6-5 and TRBJ2-1; D is ambiguous. CDR1 and CDR2 from the germline V gene are MNHEY and SVGAGI. V lost 4 bases and J 0 bases, leaving 13 bases between the germline ends. The CDR3 is 16 amino acids. The CDR3 loop reads CASSSRPRPSYNEQFF. In nucleotides, the CDR3 is TGTGCCAGCAGTTCCCGCCCTAGGCCCTCCTACAATGAGCAGTTCTTC.

The chain carries TRBV5-1 and TRBJ2-7; D perhaps matches TRBD1 (5 bases). Germline V gives CDR1 SGHRS, CDR2 YFSETQ. V was clipped by 0 bases and J by 6 bases, with 13 bases between them. The CDR3 is 14 residues long. As DNA, the CDR3 is TGCGCCAGCAGCTTGGGACAGTGGCCCGGCGAGCAGTACTTC. The encoded protein is CASSLGQWPGEQYF.